Below, 6 T cell receptor beta chains from the same sample are listed, as sequenced in a study of T cell repertoires in cytomegalovirus infection. TCRdb processed the reads anew with MiXCR; each CDR3 protein has one entry. This table holds more than 300,000 distinct CDR3 sequences, about a third found once. These TCRs are of unknown antigen specificity. The material sequenced was cultured PBMCs, taken from culture after CMV antigen stimulation. The receptors shown here come from a human donor in good health (CMV status not recorded). Some clones in this sample may be carry-over from other donors' samples.

This clonotype was detected only a few times. The CDR3, as DNA: TGTGCCAGCAGTTTGAGACTAGGACCTAACAATGAGCAGTTCTTC. Translation gives CASSLRLGPNNEQFF. J is TRBJ2-1 and V is TRBV6-2 or TRBV6-3; tentatively, D is TRBD2 (6 bases). The CDR3 sequence is 15 residues long. V gave up 4 bases and J gave up 5 bases, with 15 bases separating them. CDR1 and CDR2 from the germline V gene are MNHEY and SVGEGT.

The chain recombines TRBV27 with TRBJ1-2, with D unclear. Trimming pared 5 bases from V and 3 bases from J, leaving 13 bases between. The CDR3 has 14 residues. CDR1 is MNHEY and CDR2 is SMNVEV in the germline V gene (reference sequence). The DNA of the CDR3 is TGTGCCAGCAGTGAAGGTGGAGGGCACTATGGCTACACCTTC. Amino acid sequence: CASSEGGGHYGYTF.

This clonotype was seen more than once but under ten times. The chain links TRBV6-6 to TRBJ2-7; no firm D call. Germline CDR1 reads MNHNY; CDR2 reads SVGAGI (reference sequence). V lost 5 bases, J lost 1 base, and 9 bases lay in between. The CDR3 has 13 amino acids. The CDR3 bases are TGTGCCAGCAGTGGCGCAGATTCCTACGAGCAGTACGTC. It translates to CASSGADSYEQYV.

The chain joins TRBV2 to TRBJ2-7, with a weak D call TRBD1 (5 bases). The germline gives CDR1 SNHLY, CDR2 FYNNEI. Trimming took 5 bases from V and 2 from J, leaving 16 bases between them. The CDR3 covers 15 residues. CDR3 in amino acids: CASSPRPQGPYEQYF. In nucleotides, the CDR3 is TGTGCCAGCAGTCCCCGGCCCCAGGGCCCCTACGAGCAGTACTTC.

This clonotype was detected many times. The V call is TRBV7-8, the J call TRBJ1-2, with D unresolved. CDR3 length equals 12 residues. V lost 2 bases to trimming and J lost 7 bases, with 8 bases between them. From germline, CDR1 is SGHVS and CDR2 FQNEAQ. The CDR3 nucleotides are TGTGCCAGCAGCTTATTTGGGGTTGGCTACACCTTC. It encodes CASSLFGVGYTF.

The chain has TRBV4-2 and TRBJ1-3; D call uncertain. Trimming left V 0 bases short and J 8 bases short, with 20 bases between. This CDR3 comprises 17 residues. Per germline, CDR1 LGHNA and CDR2 YNFKEQ. CDR3 nucleotide sequence: TGTGCCAGCAGCCAAGAATCGGGAACCCCGCTTGGTTACACCATATATTTT. Its protein product is CASSQESGTPLGYTIYF.